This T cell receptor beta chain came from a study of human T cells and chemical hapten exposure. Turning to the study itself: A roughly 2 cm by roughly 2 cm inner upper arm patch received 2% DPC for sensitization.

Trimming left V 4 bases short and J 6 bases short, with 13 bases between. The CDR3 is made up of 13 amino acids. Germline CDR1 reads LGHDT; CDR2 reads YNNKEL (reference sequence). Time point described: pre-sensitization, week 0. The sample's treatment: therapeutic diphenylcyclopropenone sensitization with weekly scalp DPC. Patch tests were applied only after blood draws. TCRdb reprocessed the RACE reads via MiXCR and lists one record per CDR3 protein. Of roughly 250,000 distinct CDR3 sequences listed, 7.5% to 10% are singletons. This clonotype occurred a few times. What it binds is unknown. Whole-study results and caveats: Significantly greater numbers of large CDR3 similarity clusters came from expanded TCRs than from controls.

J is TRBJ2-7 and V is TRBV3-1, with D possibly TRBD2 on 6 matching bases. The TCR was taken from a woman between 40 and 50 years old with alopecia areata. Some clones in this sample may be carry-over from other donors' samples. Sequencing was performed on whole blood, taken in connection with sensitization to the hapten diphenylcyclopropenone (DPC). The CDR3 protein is CASSPLGLGEQYF. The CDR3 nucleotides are TGTGCCAGCAGCCCTCTGGGACTCGGCGAGCAGTACTTC.